This T cell receptor (beta chain) appears in the sequencing data of a study of blood T cell repertoires in COVID-19. This CDR3 region has 16 residues. CDR1 and CDR2 from the germline V gene are SGHNT and YYREEE (reference sequence). V was cut by 4 bases and J by 6 bases, with 19 bases left in between. Original processing methods: Estimation of nucleated cell counts relied on the amplification of reference gene primers. Libraries were prepared by immunoSEQ multiplex PCR; TCRdb keeps only in-frame clonotypes and omits some of them. D and trimming were read from the DNA, whereas the V and J calls and clone size are those reported in that table. Of over 200,000 clones in the sample, 84% are singletons; the top ten hold 7.6%.

Input material: peripheral blood. The chain uses TRBV5-4 and TRBJ2-2; perhaps TRBD1 as D (6 bases). This clonotype originated in a woman in her 50s with active or convalescent COVID-19. The CDR3 reads CASSTPSGVSAGELFF. The CDR3 DNA follows: TGTGCCAGCAGCACCCCCTCAGGGGTTTCGGCCGGGGAGCTGTTTTTT.